The next 20 T cell receptor beta chains were all read from a single sample in a study of blood T cell repertoires in COVID-19. Assay: immunoSEQ multiplex PCR; the TCRdb copy retains only in-frame clones and omits some. The sample records about 180,000 clones, approximately 80% being singletons. The sequenced material came from PBMCs or T cells enriched from blood (not recorded which). These TCRs come from a man aged 55-75 years who had been exposed to COVID-19.

In its sample, this clone was seen once. The chain uses TRBV27 and TRBJ2-3; TRBD2 agrees at 8 bases. V shed 0 bases and J 4 bases; nucleotides not matched to a gene: 12. Germline-derived CDR1 and CDR2 are MNHEY and SMNVEV (reference sequence). The CDR3 totals 18 residues. The CDR3 here is CASSLSGWGSGGADTQYF. The CDR3 DNA reads TGTGCCAGCAGTTTATCAGGATGGGGGAGCGGGGGCGCAGATACGCAGTATTTT.

The rearrangement joins TRBV27 to TRBJ1-1; D gene uncertain. V was clipped by 0 bases and J by 6 bases, with 8 bases between them. The CDR3 is 13 amino acids. Per germline, CDR1 MNHEY and CDR2 SMNVEV (reference sequence). The chain's CDR3 is CASSLSRGAEAFF. CDR3 DNA: TGTGCCAGCAGTTTATCGCGAGGCGCTGAAGCTTTCTTT.

The V and J genes are TRBV18 and TRBJ1-5; D remains ambiguous. Trimming shortened V by 4 bases and J by 7 bases, and 8 bases separated the two germline ends. Germline V gene data show CDR1 as KGHSH and CDR2 as LQKENI. The CDR3 totals 12 residues. This CDR3 is CASSRAGQPQHF. As DNA, the CDR3 is TGTGCCAGCTCACGAGCGGGACAGCCCCAGCATTTT. The variable domain in full, with the rest retrieved from reference TRBV18 and TRBJ1-5, is NAGVMQNPRHLVRRRGQEARLRCSPMKGHSHVYWYRQLPEEGLKFMVYLQKENIIDESGMPKERFSAEFPKEGPSILRIQQVVRGDSAAYFCASSRAGQPQHFGDGTRLSIL.

The rearrangement uses TRBV5-6 and TRBJ2-3, with D maybe TRBD2 (6 bases). This CDR3 is 16 amino acids long. Germline-derived CDR1 and CDR2 are SGHDT and YYEEEE. V was pared by 0 bases and J by 6 bases, with 17 bases between. CDR3 in DNA: TGTGCCAGCAGCTTGGCTTCCAGCGGGCAATGGGATACGCAGTATTTT. Protein sequence: CASSLASSGQWDTQYF.

V gene TRBV7-2 combines with J gene TRBJ2-7, with TRBD1 matching over 10 bases. After removal of 5 bases from V and 2 bases from J, the junction contained 6 bases not matched to a gene. The germline gives CDR1 SGHTA, CDR2 FQGNSA. CDR3 length: 15 residues. The CDR3: CASSRRDRGPYEQYF. Written as DNA, the CDR3 is TGTGCCAGCAGCCGCCGGGACAGGGGCCCCTACGAGCAGTACTTC.

This chain links TRBV29-1 with TRBJ1-1; no definite D call. Germline lookup yields CDR1 SQVTM and CDR2 ANQGSEA. CDR3 length: 14 residues. V lost 7 bases to trimming and J lost 1 base, with 16 bases between them. CDR3 DNA sequence: TGCAGCGCGCGGAAGGAGACTGAGAACACTGAAGCTTTCTTT. Translated, it gives CSARKETENTEAFF.

The chain uses TRBV19 and TRBJ2-1; no clear D. Trimming took off 7 bases at V and 3 bases at J, with 7 bases between the two ends. This CDR3 is 12 amino acids long. The V gene's germline CDR1 is LNHDA and CDR2 SQIVND (reference sequence). The CDR3 sequence: CASTSRYNEQFF. CDR3 coding DNA: TGTGCCAGTACGTCGCGCTACAATGAGCAGTTCTTC.

The rearrangement links TRBV2 to TRBJ1-5; no definite D call. The CDR3 loop spans 12 amino acids. Trimming removed 6 bases at V and 5 bases at J, with 8 bases between. CDR1 SNHLY and CDR2 FYNNEI come from the germline V gene. CDR3 coding DNA: TGTGCCAGCAGAATCACATATCAGCCCCAGCATTTT. Encoded protein: CASRITYQPQHF.

The rearrangement joins TRBV6-5 to TRBJ2-5, with 11 bases aligning to TRBD1. Germline V gene sequence: CDR1 MNHEY, CDR2 SVGAGI. Losses at the gene ends were 6 bases for V and 2 bases for J; bases not matched to a gene: 5. The CDR3 has 15 amino acids. The chain's CDR3 is CASSLGQGVQETQYF. The CDR3 DNA reads as TGTGCCAGCAGCTTGGGACAGGGGGTACAAGAGACCCAGTACTTC.

The chain is built from TRBV15 and TRBJ1-1; the match to TRBD1 covers 9 bases. Per the germline V gene, CDR1 is LNHNV and CDR2 is YYDKDF (reference sequence). V lost 5 bases to trimming and J lost 4 bases; unmatched junction nucleotides: 5. This CDR3 comprises 14 residues. CDR3 nucleotides: TGTGCCACCAGCGGTTACAGGGGGCTCACTGAAGCTTTCTTT. Its translation: CATSGYRGLTEAFF.

This chain connects TRBV6-5 to TRBJ2-2, with no clear D. Trimming left V 5 bases short and J 2 bases short, with 3 bases between. The CDR3 loop spans 12 amino acids. CDR1 MNHEY and CDR2 SVGAGI come from the germline V gene. The CDR3, as DNA: TGTGCCAGCAGTATAAACACCGGGGAGCTGTTTTTT. As protein: CASSINTGELFF.

On this clone itself: Distinct nucleotide sequences in the sample also encode this CDR3. The rearrangement links TRBV19 to TRBJ1-5; possible D gene TRBD1, 5 bases. V was shortened by 1 base and J by 5 bases, with 6 bases between the two germline ends. The CDR3 is made up of 13 amino acids. Germline assignment: CDR1 LNHDA and CDR2 SQIVND (reference sequence). The chain's CDR3 is CASSIGGDQPQHF. The CDR3 DNA follows: TGTGCCAGTAGTATAGGGGGGGATCAGCCCCAGCATTTT.

This chain connects TRBV7-3 to TRBJ1-6, with TRBD1 as a possible D gene (5 bases). The V end was cut by 2 bases, the J end by 8 bases, with 13 bases between. The CDR3 covers 15 residues. Germline V lookup: CDR1 SGHTA, CDR2 FQGTGA. The CDR3 nucleotides are TGTGCCAGCAGCTTATCCCGGACGGGGGATTCACCCCTCCACTTT. Its translation is CASSLSRTGDSPLHF.

The chain uses TRBV9 and TRBJ2-7; the D is unclear. The CDR3 extends over 14 amino acids. Trimming pared 0 bases from V and 2 bases from J, leaving 9 bases between. In germline, CDR1 is SGDLS, CDR2 YYNGEE. The CDR3 loop reads CASSVGVEPYEQYF. CDR3 bases: TGTGCCAGCAGCGTAGGCGTGGAGCCCTACGAGCAGTACTTC.

The chain carries TRBV9 and TRBJ1-5; 8 positions match TRBD1. In germline, CDR1 is SGDLS, CDR2 YYNGEE. The CDR3 extends over 15 amino acids. After removal of 0 bases from V and 4 bases from J, the junction contained 3 bases not matched to a gene. The CDR3 nucleotides read TGTGCCAGCAGCGTAGGACAGGGGACAAATCAGCCCCAGCATTTT. Protein sequence: CASSVGQGTNQPQHF. Full variable domain (missing parts from reference TRBV9 and TRBJ1-5): DSGVTQTPKHLITATGQRVTLRCSPRSGDLSVYWYQQSLDQGLQFLIQYYNGEERAKGNILERFSAQQFPDLHSELNLSSLELGDSALYFCASSVGQGTNQPQHFGDGTRLSIL.

The genes are TRBV30 and TRBJ2-7, with a weak D call TRBD1 (6 bases). Germline V gene lookup returns CDR1 GTSNPN and CDR2 SVGIG (reference sequence). Trimming removed 3 bases at V and 0 bases at J, with 27 bases between. The CDR3 totals 19 residues. CDR3 DNA sequence: TGTGCCTGGAGGGGGGCGAAAGGGGCAGGACCTACCTCCTCCTACGAGCAGTACTTC. Encoded protein: CAWRGAKGAGPTSSYEQYF.

The chain uses TRBV27 and TRBJ1-1; TRBD1 agrees at 8 bases. Germline-derived CDR1 and CDR2 are MNHEY and SMNVEV (reference sequence). The V segment lost 2 bases and the J segment 11 bases; nucleotides outside the gene matches: 4. The length of the CDR3 is 12 residues. CDR3 nucleotide sequence: TGTGCCAGCAGTTTACAGGGGGCGCGGGCTTTCTTT. Amino acids: CASSLQGARAFF.

This chain connects TRBV28 to TRBJ2-2; TRBD2 aligns across 11 bases. V lost 6 bases, J lost 4 bases, and 10 bases stayed unmatched. Germline lookup yields CDR1 MDHEN and CDR2 SYDVKM. This CDR3 comprises 17 residues. Written as DNA, the CDR3 is TGTGCCAGCAGCCGCGGAATAGCGGGAGGGATCACCGGGGAGCTGTTTTTT. Translating it yields CASSRGIAGGITGELFF.

The V gene is TRBV21-1, the J gene TRBJ1-2. TRBV21-1 is assigned pseudogene status. This CDR3 region has 16 residues. In nucleotides, the CDR3 is TGTGCCAGCCTGCTTGCCCGCAGCCCCCGGGACTATGGCTACACCTTC. Encoded protein: CASLLARSPRDYGYTF.

This chain links TRBV28 with TRBJ1-6, with TRBD1 matching over 7 bases. CDR1 MDHEN and CDR2 SYDVKM come from the germline V gene. V shed 6 bases, J shed 12 bases, and the junction held 5 bases outside the gene matches. The CDR3 spans 12 residues. The CDR3 bases are TGTGCCAGCAGCAAGACAGGGAGACCCCTCCACTTT. Its translation: CASSKTGRPLHF.